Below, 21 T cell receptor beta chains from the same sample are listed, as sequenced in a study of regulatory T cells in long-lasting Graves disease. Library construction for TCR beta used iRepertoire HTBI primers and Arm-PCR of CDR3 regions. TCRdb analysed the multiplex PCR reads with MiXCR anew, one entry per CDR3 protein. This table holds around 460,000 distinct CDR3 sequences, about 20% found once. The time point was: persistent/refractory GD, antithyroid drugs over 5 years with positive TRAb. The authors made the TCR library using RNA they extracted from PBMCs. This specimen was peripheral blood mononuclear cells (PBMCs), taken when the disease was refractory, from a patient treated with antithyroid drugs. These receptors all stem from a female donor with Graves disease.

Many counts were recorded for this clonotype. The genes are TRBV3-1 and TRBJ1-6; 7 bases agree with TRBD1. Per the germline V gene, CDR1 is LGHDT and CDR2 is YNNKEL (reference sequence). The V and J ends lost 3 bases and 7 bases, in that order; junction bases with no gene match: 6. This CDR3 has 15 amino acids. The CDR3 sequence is CASSHRQGTNSPLHF. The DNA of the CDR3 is TGTGCCAGCAGCCATAGACAGGGAACGAATTCACCCCTCCACTTT.

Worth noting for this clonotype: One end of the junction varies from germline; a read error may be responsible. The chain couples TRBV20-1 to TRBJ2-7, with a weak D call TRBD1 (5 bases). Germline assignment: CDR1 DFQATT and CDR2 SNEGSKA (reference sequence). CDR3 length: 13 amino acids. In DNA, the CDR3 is TGCAATGCTAGGGTCAGGGCCGTCTACGAGCAGTACTTC. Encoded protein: CNARVRAVYEQYF.

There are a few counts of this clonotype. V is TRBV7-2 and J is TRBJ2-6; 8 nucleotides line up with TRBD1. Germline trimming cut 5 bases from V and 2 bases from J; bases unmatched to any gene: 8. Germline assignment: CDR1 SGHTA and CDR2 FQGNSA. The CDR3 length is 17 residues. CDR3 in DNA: TGTGCCAGCAGCCCAGGACAGGGAATAGCTGGGGCCAACGTCCTGACTTTC. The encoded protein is CASSPGQGIAGANVLTF.

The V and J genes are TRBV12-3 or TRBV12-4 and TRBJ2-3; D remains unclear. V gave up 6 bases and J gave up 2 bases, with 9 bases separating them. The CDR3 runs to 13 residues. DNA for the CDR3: TGTGCCAGCAGGGCCGCAGCCACAGATACGCAGTATTTT. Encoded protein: CASRAAATDTQYF.

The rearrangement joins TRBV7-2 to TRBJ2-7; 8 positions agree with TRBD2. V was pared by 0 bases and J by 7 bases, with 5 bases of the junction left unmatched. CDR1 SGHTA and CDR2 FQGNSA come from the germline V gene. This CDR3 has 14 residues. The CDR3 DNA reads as TGTGCCAGCAGCTTAGCCCGGGGGGGGGCAGAGCAGTACTTC. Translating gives CASSLARGGAEQYF.

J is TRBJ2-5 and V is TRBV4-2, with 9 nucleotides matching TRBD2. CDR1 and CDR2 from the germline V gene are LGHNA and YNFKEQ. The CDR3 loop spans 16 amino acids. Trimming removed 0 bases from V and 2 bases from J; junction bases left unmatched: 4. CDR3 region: CASSQEKAGGQETQYF. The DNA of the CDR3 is TGTGCCAGCAGCCAAGAGAAGGCGGGGGGGCAAGAGACCCAGTACTTC.

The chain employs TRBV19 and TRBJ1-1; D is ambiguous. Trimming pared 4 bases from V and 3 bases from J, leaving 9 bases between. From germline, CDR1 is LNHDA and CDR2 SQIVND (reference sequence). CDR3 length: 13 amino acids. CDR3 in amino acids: CASSTQRDTEAFF. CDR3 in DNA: TGTGCCAGTAGTACCCAAAGGGACACTGAAGCTTTCTTT. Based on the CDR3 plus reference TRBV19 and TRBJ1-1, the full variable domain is DGGITQSPKYLFRKEGQNVTLSCEQNLNHDAMYWYRQDPGQGLRLIYYSQIVNDFQKGDIAEGYSVSREKKESFPLTVTSAQKNPTAFYLCASSTQRDTEAFFGQGTRLTVV.

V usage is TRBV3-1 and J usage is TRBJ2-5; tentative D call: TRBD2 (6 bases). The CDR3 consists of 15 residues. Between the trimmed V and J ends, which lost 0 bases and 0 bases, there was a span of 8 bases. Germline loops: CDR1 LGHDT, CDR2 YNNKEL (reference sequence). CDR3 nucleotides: TGTGCCAGCAGCCAAGAGGGGGACTACCAAGAGACCCAGTACTTC. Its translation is CASSQEGDYQETQYF.

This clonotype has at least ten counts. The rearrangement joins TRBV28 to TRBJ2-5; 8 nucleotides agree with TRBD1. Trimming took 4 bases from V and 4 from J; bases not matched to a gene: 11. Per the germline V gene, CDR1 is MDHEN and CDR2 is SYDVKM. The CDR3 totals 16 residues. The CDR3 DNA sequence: TGTGCCAGCAGTTCGTCAGGACAGGGCGAGGGAGAGACCCAGTACTTC. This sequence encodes CASSSSGQGEGETQYF.

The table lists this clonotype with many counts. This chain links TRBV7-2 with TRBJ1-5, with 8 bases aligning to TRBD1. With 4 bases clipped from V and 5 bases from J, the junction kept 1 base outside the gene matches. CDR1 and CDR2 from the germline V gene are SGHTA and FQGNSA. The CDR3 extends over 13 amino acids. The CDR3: CASSSTGDQPQHF. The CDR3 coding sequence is TGTGCCAGCAGCTCGACAGGGGATCAGCCCCAGCATTTT.

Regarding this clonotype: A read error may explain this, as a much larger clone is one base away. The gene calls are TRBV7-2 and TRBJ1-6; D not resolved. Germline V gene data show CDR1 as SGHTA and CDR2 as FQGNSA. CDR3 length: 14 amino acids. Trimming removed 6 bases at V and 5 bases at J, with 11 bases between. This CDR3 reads CASRPTEDNSPLHF. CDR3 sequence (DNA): TGTGCCAGCAGACCTACAGAGGATAATTCACCCCTCCACTTT.

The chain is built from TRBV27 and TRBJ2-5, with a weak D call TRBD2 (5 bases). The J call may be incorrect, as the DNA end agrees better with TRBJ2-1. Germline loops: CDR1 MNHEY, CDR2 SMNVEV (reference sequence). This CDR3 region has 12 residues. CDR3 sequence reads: CASSVGEREQFF. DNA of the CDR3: TGTGCCAGCAGTGTGGGAGAACGGGAGCAGTTCTTC.

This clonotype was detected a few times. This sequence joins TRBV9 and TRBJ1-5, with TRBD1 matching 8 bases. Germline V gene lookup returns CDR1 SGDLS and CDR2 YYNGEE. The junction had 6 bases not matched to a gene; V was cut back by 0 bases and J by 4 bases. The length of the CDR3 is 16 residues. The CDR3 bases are TGTGCCAGCAGCGTAGTTGTGGGGACAGGAAATCAGCCCCAGCATTTT. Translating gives CASSVVVGTGNQPQHF.

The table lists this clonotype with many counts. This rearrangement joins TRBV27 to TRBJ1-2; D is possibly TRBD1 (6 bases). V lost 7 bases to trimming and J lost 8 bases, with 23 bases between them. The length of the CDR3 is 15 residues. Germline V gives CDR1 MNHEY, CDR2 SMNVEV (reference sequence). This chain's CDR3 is CASTRAGTPLMGYTF. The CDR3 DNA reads TGTGCCAGCACCCGAGCCGGGACACCCCTTATGGGCTACACCTTC.

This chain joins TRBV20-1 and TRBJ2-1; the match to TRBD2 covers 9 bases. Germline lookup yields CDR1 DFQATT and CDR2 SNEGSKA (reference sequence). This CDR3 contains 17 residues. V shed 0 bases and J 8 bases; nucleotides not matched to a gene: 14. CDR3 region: CSARDLLAGGPRDEQFF. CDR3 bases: TGCAGTGCTAGAGATCTCCTGGCGGGAGGGCCTAGGGATGAGCAGTTCTTC.

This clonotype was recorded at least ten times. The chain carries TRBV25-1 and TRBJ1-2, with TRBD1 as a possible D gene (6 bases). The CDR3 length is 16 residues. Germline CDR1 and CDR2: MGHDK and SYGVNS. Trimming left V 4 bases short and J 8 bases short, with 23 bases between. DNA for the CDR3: TGTGCCAGCAGTGCCTCTGACAGGCCTCAAACCTCAGGCTACACCTTC. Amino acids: CASSASDRPQTSGYTF.

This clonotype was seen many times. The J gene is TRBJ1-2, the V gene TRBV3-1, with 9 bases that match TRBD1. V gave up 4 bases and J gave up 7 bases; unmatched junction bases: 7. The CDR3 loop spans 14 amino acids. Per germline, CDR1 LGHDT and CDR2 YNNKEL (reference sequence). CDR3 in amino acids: CASSLGTGLSGYTF. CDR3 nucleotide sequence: TGTGCCAGCAGCCTCGGGACAGGGCTAAGTGGCTACACCTTC.

Written as DNA, the CDR3 is TGTGCCAGCAGCGGTCGAGAAGGAGGGGGCGAGCAGTACTTC. Translated: CASSGREGGGEQYF. The chain combines TRBV9 with TRBJ2-7; either TRBD1 or TRBD2 may supply D (6 bases each). The CDR3 covers 14 residues. The V end was cut by 3 bases, the J end by 6 bases, with 16 bases between. Germline CDR1 reads SGDLS; CDR2 reads YYNGEE.

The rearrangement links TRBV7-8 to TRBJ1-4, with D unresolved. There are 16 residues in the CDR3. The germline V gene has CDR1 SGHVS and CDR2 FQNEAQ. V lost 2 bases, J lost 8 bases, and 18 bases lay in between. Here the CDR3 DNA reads TGTGCCAGCAGCTTAACGAGGGAGGGAGGGCGCGAAAAACTGTTTTTT. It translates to CASSLTREGGREKLFF.

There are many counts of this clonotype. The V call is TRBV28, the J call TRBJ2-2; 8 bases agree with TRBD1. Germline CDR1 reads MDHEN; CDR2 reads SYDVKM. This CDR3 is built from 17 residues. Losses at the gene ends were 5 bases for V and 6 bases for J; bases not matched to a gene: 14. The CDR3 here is CASSPTPGQELPGELFF. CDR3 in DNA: TGTGCCAGCAGTCCCACCCCGGGACAGGAACTTCCCGGGGAGCTGTTTTTT. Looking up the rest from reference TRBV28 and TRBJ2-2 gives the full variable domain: DVKVTQSSRYLVKRTGEKVFLECVQDMDHENMFWYRQDPGLGLRLIYFSYDVKMKEKGDIPEGYSVSREKKERFSLILESASTNQTSMYLCASSPTPGQELPGELFFGEGSRLTVL.

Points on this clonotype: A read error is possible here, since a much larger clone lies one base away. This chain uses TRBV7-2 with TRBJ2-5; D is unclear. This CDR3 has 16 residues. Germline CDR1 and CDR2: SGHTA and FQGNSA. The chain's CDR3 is CAGSLAARLYQETQYF. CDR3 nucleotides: TGTGCCGGCAGCCTCGCCGCACGGTTGTACCAAGAGACCCAGTACTTC. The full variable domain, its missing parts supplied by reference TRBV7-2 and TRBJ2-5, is GAGVSQSPSNKVTEKGKDVELRCDPISGHTALYWYRQSLGQGLEFLIYFQGNSAPDKSGLPSDRFSAERTGGSVSTLTIQRTQQEDSAVYLCAGSLAARLYQETQYFGPGTRLLVL.